These 30 T cell receptor beta chains were all obtained from the same sample, sequenced in a study of identical twins. One entry per CDR3 protein results from TCRdb running MiXCR on the 5' RACE reads. Of about 700,000 distinct CDR3 sequences listed, around 6% are singletons. The sequenced sample was naive T cells sorted from blood. The receptors were gathered from a man aged 18 to 35 in good health.

This clonotype was seen ten or more times. The chain combines TRBV7-2 with TRBJ2-2; TRBD1 aligns across 9 bases. V was clipped by 6 bases and J by 5 bases; unmatched bases: 7. In germline, CDR1 is SGHTA, CDR2 FQGNSA. The length of the CDR3 is 15 residues. In DNA, the CDR3 is TGTGCCAGCAGAAAGGACAGGGGAGGGACCGGGGAGCTGTTTTTT. Protein product: CASRKDRGGTGELFF. Full variable domain (rest looked up from reference TRBV7-2 and TRBJ2-2): GAGVSQSPSNKVTEKGKDVELRCDPISGHTALYWYRQSLGQGLEFLIYFQGNSAPDKSGLPSDRFSAERTGGSVSTLTIQRTQQEDSAVYLCASRKDRGGTGELFFGEGSRLTVL.

This clonotype was detected many times. The V and J genes are TRBV20-1 and TRBJ1-5; D remains unclear. The CDR3 is 11 residues long. The germline gives CDR1 DFQATT, CDR2 SNEGSKA (reference sequence). Trimming took 3 bases from V and 5 from J, leaving 5 bases between them. DNA for the CDR3: TGCAGTGCTAGTTTGGATCAGCCCCAGCATTTT. Translated: CSASLDQPQHF.

This clonotype has a count of ten or more. The CDR3 is CASSPDPTGTDTQYF. In DNA, the CDR3 is TGTGCCAGCAGCCCTGACCCTACAGGCACAGATACGCAGTATTTT. This chain uses TRBV7-3 with TRBJ2-3, with unresolved D. Germline lookup yields CDR1 SGHTA and CDR2 FQGTGA. The CDR3 is 15 residues long. With 5 bases removed from V and 1 base from J, the gap between germline ends came to 13 bases.

The rearrangement joins TRBV7-6 to TRBJ2-7; TRBD1 matches at 7 bases. Germline-derived CDR1 and CDR2 are SGHVS and FNYEAQ. J gave up 6 bases and V 1 base, and 3 bases lay outside the gene matches. This CDR3 has 13 residues. This CDR3 is CASSLETGTEQYV. CDR3 in DNA: TGTGCCAGCAGCTTAGAGACAGGGACCGAGCAGTACGTC.

In this sample, this clonotype turned up many times. The chain joins TRBV20-1 to TRBJ2-5; D may correspond to TRBD1 or TRBD2 (6 bases each). CDR1 is DFQATT and CDR2 is SNEGSKA in the germline V gene (reference sequence). This CDR3 region has 15 residues. V gave up 3 bases and J gave up 3 bases, with 17 bases separating them. DNA of the CDR3: TGCAGTGCTAGTCAGGGGAGGAATGACAAAGAGACCCAGTACTTC. Residues: CSASQGRNDKETQYF.

This clonotype came up many times. This chain joins TRBV12-3 or TRBV12-4 and TRBJ1-5; no clear D gene. With 3 bases removed from V and 2 bases from J, the gap between germline ends came to 8 bases. There are 14 residues in the CDR3. The CDR3 protein is CASSFIEGNQPQHF. The CDR3 bases are TGTGCCAGCAGTTTCATAGAGGGCAATCAGCCCCAGCATTTT.

The chain couples TRBV19 to TRBJ2-1, with 7 nucleotides matching TRBD2. Germline values: CDR1 LNHDA, CDR2 SQIVND (reference sequence). J lost 2 bases, V lost 9 bases, and 1 base had no gene match. The CDR3 contains 12 residues. The CDR3 DNA is TGTGCCAGGAGCGGGACCTACAATGAGCAGTTCTTC. It yields the protein CARSGTYNEQFF. Together with reference TRBV19 and TRBJ2-1, the CDR3 gives the full variable domain: DGGITQSPKYLFRKEGQNVTLSCEQNLNHDAMYWYRQDPGQGLRLIYYSQIVNDFQKGDIAEGYSVSREKKESFPLTVTSAQKNPTAFYLCARSGTYNEQFFGPGTRLTVL.

The genes are TRBV7-2 and TRBJ2-2, with TRBD2 matching 12 bases. Germline V CDR1 and CDR2: SGHTA, FQGNSA. The CDR3 runs to 17 residues. With 5 bases clipped from V and 4 bases from J, the junction kept 8 bases outside the gene matches. This CDR3 is CASSPPGLAGGTGELFF. For the CDR3, the DNA is TGTGCCAGCAGCCCCCCGGGACTAGCGGGTGGCACCGGGGAGCTGTTTTTT.

This clonotype was seen many times. This chain links TRBV6-1 with TRBJ1-1, with D hard to call. Between the trimmed V and J ends, which lost 6 bases and 6 bases, there was a span of 20 bases. The CDR3 extends over 15 amino acids. CDR1 and CDR2 from the germline V gene are MNHNS and SASEGT. Here the CDR3 DNA reads TGTGCCAGCAGAACTAGGGCCTCGACGGTGGCTGAAGCTTTCTTT. It translates to CASRTRASTVAEAFF.

This clonotype has ten or more counts. The chain links TRBV20-1 to TRBJ2-1; 11 bases map to TRBD2. Unmatched junction bases numbered 4, after V lost 6 bases and J lost 3 bases. Germline-derived CDR1 and CDR2 are DFQATT and SNEGSKA (reference sequence). The CDR3 is 14 amino acids. CDR3 bases: TGCAGTGCCCCGACTAGCGGGGTCTACAATGAGCAGTTCTTC. It encodes CSAPTSGVYNEQFF.

CDR3 sequence: CASSYVKRSYEQYV. The DNA of the CDR3 is TGTGCCAGCAGTTACGTTAAGAGGTCATACGAGCAGTACGTC. V gene TRBV6-5 combines with J gene TRBJ2-7; D gene unclear. Germline V gives CDR1 MNHEY, CDR2 SVGAGI. With 2 bases removed from V and 4 bases from J, the gap between germline ends came to 12 bases. The CDR3 spans 14 residues.

This chain links TRBV29-1 with TRBJ2-7; D is unclear. This CDR3 comprises 15 residues. CDR1 and CDR2 from the germline V gene are SQVTM and ANQGSEA. The V end lost 3 bases, the J end lost 0 bases, and 15 bases lay between the germline ends. The CDR3 region is CSVDGRTDSSYEQYF. DNA of the CDR3: TGCAGCGTTGACGGACGGACCGATAGCTCCTACGAGCAGTACTTC.

This clonotype came up a few times. CDR3 amino acids: CASSLTSGRGPTNEQFF. CDR3 in DNA: TGTGCCAGCAGTTTGACTAGCGGGCGAGGTCCTACCAATGAGCAGTTCTTC. The gene calls are TRBV12-3 or TRBV12-4 and TRBJ2-1, with 10 positions matching TRBD2. CDR3 length: 17 residues. The trim removed 3 bases at V and 6 bases at J, leaving 11 bases unmatched.

This clonotype was seen ten or more times. The rearrangement links TRBV11-2 to TRBJ2-1; possibly TRBD1 for D (6 bases). V lost 6 bases and J lost 10, with 10 bases in between. This CDR3 contains 11 residues. Germline V gene sequence: CDR1 SGHAT, CDR2 FQNNGV. In DNA, the CDR3 is TGTGCCAGCAGTAACACAGGGGAGCAGTTCTTC. Translated: CASSNTGEQFF. The variable domain in full, completed from reference TRBV11-2 and TRBJ2-1, reads EAGVAQSPRYKIIEKRQSVAFWCNPISGHATLYWYQQILGQGPKLLIQFQNNGVVDDSQLPKDRFSAERLKGVDSTLKIQPAKLEDSAVYLCASSNTGEQFFGPGTRLTVL.

There are many counts of this clonotype. The chain joins TRBV29-1 to TRBJ1-2; unclear D gene. This CDR3 contains 13 residues. CDR1 is SQVTM and CDR2 is ANQGSEA in the germline V gene. With 4 bases removed from V and 5 bases from J, the gap between germline ends came to 14 bases. The CDR3 sequence is CSVVKGQSYGYTF. DNA for the CDR3: TGCAGCGTTGTGAAGGGTCAGTCATATGGCTACACCTTC. Full variable domain (remainder filled in from reference TRBV29-1 and TRBJ1-2): SAVISQKPSRDICQRGTSLTIQCQVDSQVTMMFWYRQQPGQSLTLIATANQGSEATYESGFVIDKFPISRPNLTFSTLTVSNMSPEDSSIYLCSVVKGQSYGYTFGSGTRLTVV.

The V call is TRBV28, the J call TRBJ2-1, with TRBD2 matching 7 bases. V lost 3 bases to trimming and J lost 4 bases; unmatched junction nucleotides: 12. In germline, CDR1 is MDHEN, CDR2 SYDVKM. CDR3 length equals 17 residues. CDR3 region: CASSFGGSSRGYNEQFF. CDR3 in DNA: TGTGCCAGCAGTTTCGGCGGGAGCTCCCGCGGATACAATGAGCAGTTCTTC.

The chain recombines TRBV12-3 or TRBV12-4 with TRBJ2-7, with a weak D call TRBD2 (6 bases). V was shortened by 5 bases and J by 8 bases, with 16 bases between the two germline ends. The CDR3 spans 13 residues. This CDR3 is CASSRTGDQKQYV. The CDR3 DNA sequence: TGTGCCAGCAGTCGAACGGGGGACCAAAAGCAGTACGTC.

At least ten counts were recorded for this clonotype. This rearrangement joins TRBV6-1 to TRBJ1-1; D is perhaps TRBD1 (6 bases). The V end was cut by 6 bases, the J end by 1 base, with 15 bases between. The length of the CDR3 is 15 residues. Looked up from germline, CDR1 is MNHNS and CDR2 is SASEGT. This CDR3 reads CASRQQGLRNTEAFF. CDR3 sequence (DNA): TGTGCCAGCAGACAACAGGGTCTAAGGAACACTGAAGCTTTCTTT.

This clonotype appeared a few times. The chain employs TRBV7-8 and TRBJ2-7; D remains ambiguous. Germline-derived CDR1 and CDR2 are SGHVS and FQNEAQ. This CDR3 region has 15 residues. V lost 0 bases and J lost 4, with 13 bases in between. The CDR3 region is CASSLASTGHYEQYF. The CDR3 region has the DNA TGTGCCAGCAGCTTAGCGTCGACCGGGCATTACGAGCAGTACTTC.

This clonotype was observed many times. J is TRBJ2-7 and V is TRBV5-1; D is unresolved. The CDR3 runs 12 residues. Looked up from germline, CDR1 is SGHRS and CDR2 is YFSETQ. The V gene lost 4 bases and the J gene lost 5 bases, with 10 bases spanning the gap. CDR3 protein: CASSGLINEQYV. CDR3 nucleotides: TGCGCCAGCAGCGGTCTCATCAACGAGCAGTACGTC.

The rearrangement joins TRBV18 to TRBJ2-3; the D gene could be TRBD1 or TRBD2 (5 bases each). Germline assignment: CDR1 KGHSH and CDR2 LQKENI. Trimming removed 3 bases from V and 4 bases from J, with 14 bases in between. This CDR3 contains 15 residues. This CDR3 is CASSPRALGPDTQYF. CDR3 in DNA: TGTGCCAGCTCACCGAGGGCGCTGGGGCCAGATACGCAGTATTTT.

In this sample, this clonotype turned up a few times. The rearrangement uses TRBV12-3 or TRBV12-4 and TRBJ2-2; D tentatively reads TRBD1 or TRBD2 (5 bases each). The V end lost 6 bases, the J end lost 1 base, and 12 bases lay between the germline ends. There are 15 residues in the CDR3. The DNA for the CDR3 is TGTGCCAGCAGACCCGGGACGAAGAACACCGGGGAGCTGTTTTTT. Translated, it gives CASRPGTKNTGELFF.

The chain employs TRBV11-3 and TRBJ2-2; TRBD2 agrees at 13 bases. CDR3 length: 14 residues. The germline V gene encodes CDR1 SGHNT and CDR2 YENEEA. With 7 bases clipped from V and 5 bases from J, the junction kept 1 base outside the gene matches. This CDR3 reads CASTGLAGTGELFF. For the CDR3, the DNA is TGTGCCAGCACGGGACTAGCGGGAACCGGGGAGCTGTTTTTT.

This clonotype was recorded a few times. The J gene is TRBJ2-2, the V gene TRBV7-3, with 12 bases that match TRBD1. Germline CDR1 and CDR2: SGHTA and FQGTGA. V shed 6 bases and J 0 bases; nucleotides not matched to a gene: 8. The CDR3 has 18 amino acids. CDR3 in amino acids: CASRPMGQGASNTGELFF. Written as DNA, the CDR3 is TGTGCCAGCAGACCGATGGGACAGGGGGCGTCGAACACCGGGGAGCTGTTTTTT.

The chain joins TRBV12-3 or TRBV12-4 to TRBJ1-1; 9 nucleotides align to TRBD1. The V gene end was trimmed by 3 bases and the J gene end by 5 bases; junction bases not matched to a gene: 7. CDR3 size: 15 residues. The CDR3: CASSLGTGMGTEAFF. In DNA form, the CDR3 reads TGTGCCAGCAGTTTGGGGACAGGGATGGGGACTGAAGCTTTCTTT.

This clonotype turned up a few times. This sequence joins TRBV7-2 and TRBJ2-4; D gene unclear. Trimming stripped 3 bases from V and 3 bases from J, with 6 bases between. Looked up from germline, CDR1 is SGHTA and CDR2 is FQGNSA. The CDR3 has 13 amino acids. The CDR3 is CASSFQSKNIQYF. The CDR3 nucleotides are TGTGCCAGCAGCTTCCAGAGCAAAAACATTCAGTACTTC.

This clonotype was observed at least ten times. In DNA form, the CDR3 reads TGTGCCAGCAGTAGGGGACAGGGGAGGGGCCTACGATCCCTAGAGCAGTACTTC. Translation: CASSRGQGRGLRSLEQYF. The chain has TRBV27 and TRBJ2-7; 10 bases fit TRBD1. Germline V lookup: CDR1 MNHEY, CDR2 SMNVEV (reference sequence). The CDR3 spans 18 residues. After removal of 5 bases from V and 7 bases from J, the junction contained 20 bases not matched to a gene.

This clonotype was seen at least ten times. This chain uses TRBV5-1 with TRBJ2-1; possible D gene TRBD2, 5 bases. The CDR3 has 15 residues. Per the germline V gene, CDR1 is SGHRS and CDR2 is YFSETQ. Trimming removed 3 bases from V and 7 bases from J, with 17 bases in between. The CDR3 sequence is CASSWGTRTANEQFF. The CDR3 region has the DNA TGCGCCAGCAGCTGGGGAACTAGAACGGCGAATGAGCAGTTCTTC.

This clonotype was seen repeatedly, ten times or more. The chain links TRBV24-1 to TRBJ2-1, with D perhaps matching TRBD2 (6 bases). V dropped 7 bases and J dropped 4 bases, with 10 bases sitting between them. This CDR3 is built from 13 residues. Germline V gene data show CDR1 as KGHDR and CDR2 as SFDVKD. CDR3 sequence: CATSFSGYNEQFF. The CDR3 bases are TGTGCCACCAGCTTTAGCGGTTACAATGAGCAGTTCTTC.

This chain connects TRBV6-1 to TRBJ2-1; 9 bases are shared with TRBD2. The ends lost 5 bases at V and 0 bases at J; junction bases unmatched: 8. The CDR3 length is 17 residues. The V gene's germline CDR1 is MNHNS and CDR2 SASEGT. The CDR3 is CASSSAAGGYSYNEQFF. The CDR3 DNA sequence: TGTGCCAGCAGTAGCGCAGCGGGGGGCTACTCCTACAATGAGCAGTTCTTC.